Described below is a single TCR beta chain sequence and its context. What antigen it recognizes has not been identified. No clone much larger than this one lies a single base away; base qualities are absent. CDR1 is given as SGHVS and CDR2 as FNYEAQ, both from the germline V gene. The germline ends are 4 bases apart after V is trimmed by 3 bases and J by 5 bases. The CDR3 contains 11 residues, cysteine and phenylalanine counted. The only DNA kept is the CDR3, 33 bases in frame from the first base. This sample is part of a study of cytotoxic CD8 clonotypes in ibrutinib-treated CLL (dated by TCRdb to the early 2020s). With respect to the entire study: The cohort had about ten relapsed/refractory and around 14 treatment-naive patients; 17 to 18 were IGHV unmutated. Partial responses were observed in roughly 25 patients and complete responses in 2; after a median follow-up of 68 months, remission was maintained in 14 patients and progression was observed in 12. Samples at response were collected after a median of 12 months of treatment, with a range of about 6 to 40 months. An average of 255,043 productive templates and some 100,000 productive rearrangements was obtained per sample. Longitudinal samples were obtainable from about 30% of the 86 participants in the trial. Cryopreserved peripheral blood mononuclear cells were obtained prior to treatment, at the time of response, and at either disease progression or sustained remission. Every remission and progressive disease sample was obtained while ibrutinib was still being received by the patients.

What this sample's time point label stands for: 12 months on ibrutinib. For TCR beta library preparation, roughly 2 micrograms of genomic DNA were extracted from the cryopreserved PBMCs. Longitudinal blood samples from CLL patients on ibrutinib monotherapy underwent high-throughput TCR beta sequencing. Patients were enrolled in a phase 2 open-label single-center ibrutinib monotherapy trial. A MiSeq instrument was used for deep resolution sequencing, which targeted depths ranging from 1 in 1 million up to 1 in 200,000 T cells, with coverage averaging 10x for each clonotype. The immunoSEQ hsTCRB Kit was used to generate TCR beta libraries. Per the authors' processing: The data were analyzed with ImmunoSEQ Analyzer and ImmunoSEQ Data Assistant, and V, D and J gene assignments followed IMGT definitions. Clonality, which ranges from 0 to 1, was calculated as one minus the normalized Shannon entropy of productive rearrangement frequencies. Only overrepresented clonotypes making up at least 0.05% of each patient's repertoire were included in the public clonotype analysis. Roughly 13 age-matched healthy donor repertoires from immuneACCESS served as clonality controls. What TCRdb holds here is the immuneACCESS table cut down to in-frame rearrangements. Part of the clones is not present; checked against another copy, under half of the missing clones reflect an unresolved V gene, and the others are unexplained. The V and J calls and the clone size are those of that table, but D and trimming were determined from the DNA. The sample table shows some 140,000 clones, and 85% to 95% are seen once. The ten biggest clones cover 11% of the sample.

Overall results and qualifications from the work: An increase in clonality was observed at ibrutinib response, with clonality remaining stable during sustained remission and falling back toward baseline at progression. Baseline clonality exceeded that of age-matched healthy donors and correlated strongly with circulating CD8+ T-cell counts. Sampling times were not matched between patients in sustained remission and patients whose disease was progressing, and lymph node repertoires were not examined. Public clonotypes were rare and either shrank or stayed stable during treatment, and the rise in clonality at ibrutinib response reflected expansion of private clonotypes.

The clonotype comes from a human donor with chronic lymphocytic leukemia. The chain employs TRBV7-6 and TRBJ2-5, with no reliable assignment of the D segment. Sequenced here: PBMCs, sampled after 12 months of ibrutinib treatment. The base sequence is TGTGCCAGCAGCTTCGGCGAGACCCAGTACTTC. This gives the protein CASSFGETQYF.